These 24 T cell receptor beta chains came from one sample sequenced in a study of human T cells and chemical hapten exposure. TCRdb used MiXCR to reprocess the RACE reads, holding one entry per CDR3 protein. The sample shows around 340,000 distinct CDR3 sequences, under 9% of them seen only once. The time point is: patch test 1, 2 weeks after DPC sensitization. Stated treatment: therapeutic diphenylcyclopropenone sensitization with weekly scalp DPC. The sample in question was whole blood, obtained in connection with sensitization to the hapten diphenylcyclopropenone (DPC). The receptors stem from a woman aged 18-29 years with alopecia areata. Some clones in this sample may be carry-over from other donors' samples.

In its sample, this clonotype was seen a few times. The V and J genes are TRBV28 and TRBJ1-5; TRBD1 might be the D (5 bases). V lost 6 bases to trimming and J lost 6 bases, with 18 bases between them. The germline CDR1 and CDR2 sequences are MDHEN and SYDVKM. This CDR3 comprises 15 residues. The CDR3 nucleotides read TGTGCCAGCAGATTCACCGGGGCGGGAGGTCAGCCCCAGCATTTT. This encodes CASRFTGAGGQPQHF. The complete variable domain, with remaining parts taken from reference TRBV28 and TRBJ1-5, reads DVKVTQSSRYLVKRTGEKVFLECVQDMDHENMFWYRQDPGLGLRLIYFSYDVKMKEKGDIPEGYSVSREKKERFSLILESASTNQTSMYLCASRFTGAGGQPQHFGDGTRLSIL.

In this sample, this clonotype turned up a few times. J is TRBJ1-4 and V is TRBV27; D is uncertain. V lost 5 bases and J lost 8, with 18 bases in between. CDR1 and CDR2 from the germline V gene are MNHEY and SMNVEV (reference sequence). There are 15 residues in the CDR3. The chain's CDR3 is CASSPRRGPREKLFF. CDR3 sequence (DNA): TGTGCCAGCAGTCCTCGACGGGGTCCGAGGGAAAAACTGTTTTTT.

This clonotype was detected ten times or more. The chain is built from TRBV7-8 and TRBJ2-3; a possible D gene is TRBD1 (5 bases). V lost 1 base and J lost 1, with 12 bases in between. The CDR3 has 16 residues. Germline lookup yields CDR1 SGHVS and CDR2 FQNEAQ. The CDR3 DNA sequence: TGTGCCAGCAGCTTAGACCTGGCAGGGCGCACAGATACGCAGTATTTT. Amino acids: CASSLDLAGRTDTQYF.

A few counts support this clonotype. The chain links TRBV6-5 to TRBJ1-1; no firm D call. Germline CDR1 is MNHEY and CDR2 is SVGAGI. CDR3 length: 14 amino acids. Trimming stripped 2 bases from V and 4 bases from J, with 11 bases between. The CDR3 protein is CASSYGAGITEAFF. DNA of the CDR3: TGTGCCAGCAGTTACGGTGCCGGGATCACTGAAGCTTTCTTT.

At least ten counts were recorded for this clonotype. V usage is TRBV29-1 and J usage is TRBJ2-1, with D maybe TRBD1 (6 bases). Trimming left V 7 bases short and J 4 bases short, with 11 bases between. The CDR3 runs 12 residues. Germline loops: CDR1 SQVTM, CDR2 ANQGSEA. CDR3 residues: CSAEGDYNEQFF. DNA of the CDR3: TGCAGCGCAGAGGGGGATTACAATGAGCAGTTCTTC.

In this sample, this clonotype turned up many times. The chain combines TRBV5-6 with TRBJ2-2; 8 bases line up with TRBD1. CDR1 and CDR2 from the germline V gene are SGHDT and YYEEEE. The CDR3 consists of 17 residues. V lost 4 bases, J lost 5 bases, and 13 bases stayed unmatched. The CDR3 protein is CASSVTTGGRRTGELFF. The CDR3 DNA reads as TGTGCCAGCAGCGTTACTACAGGGGGGAGGAGGACCGGGGAGCTGTTTTTT.

This clonotype was counted between two and nine times. The V call is TRBV6-5, the J call TRBJ2-5; 10 bases are a match to TRBD1. Per germline, CDR1 MNHEY and CDR2 SVGAGI. The CDR3 extends over 18 amino acids. Unmatched junction bases numbered 12, after V lost 0 bases and J lost 5 bases. The CDR3 DNA sequence: TGTGCCAGCAGTTACTCTTATCTCGCGACAGGGGGCCGGGAGACCCAGTACTTC. This encodes CASSYSYLATGGRETQYF.

In its sample, this clonotype was seen a few times. V is TRBV6-2 or TRBV6-3 and J is TRBJ1-1, with a possible D match to TRBD1 (6 bases). The germline V gene has CDR1 MNHEY and CDR2 SVGEGT. The germline V and J ends were trimmed by 8 bases and 6 bases, with 16 bases remaining between them. The length of the CDR3 is 13 residues. DNA of the CDR3: TGTGCCAGCTCCCTGGGGGGCGCTTCTGAAGCTTTCTTT. Amino acid sequence: CASSLGGASEAFF.

The CDR3 region is CAISERGDDNEQFF. The DNA for the CDR3 is TGTGCCATCAGTGAACGGGGGGATGACAATGAGCAGTTCTTC. The J gene is TRBJ2-1, the V gene TRBV10-3, with 7 bases that match TRBD2. This CDR3 has 14 residues. Trimming took 3 bases from V and 5 from J; bases not matched to a gene: 4. Germline-derived CDR1 and CDR2 are ENHRY and SYGVKD.

This clonotype was counted many times. This rearrangement joins TRBV12-3 or TRBV12-4 to TRBJ2-3; D tentatively fits TRBD1 or TRBD2 (5 bases each). Between the trimmed V and J ends, which lost 4 bases and 2 bases, there was a span of 10 bases. This CDR3 comprises 14 residues. CDR3 nucleotides: TGTGCCAGCAGTTCCAGGGACCCCACAGATACGCAGTATTTT. Amino acid sequence: CASSSRDPTDTQYF.

This clonotype was counted only a few times. The V and J genes are TRBV10-3 and TRBJ1-6, with D perhaps matching TRBD1 (5 bases). This CDR3 is built from 17 residues. Germline CDR1 and CDR2: ENHRY and SYGVKD. V dropped 10 bases and J dropped 3 bases, with 22 bases sitting between them. In nucleotides, the CDR3 is TGTGCCACGGGGCTGGGCACTGTCTATAACTATAATTCACCCCTCCACTTT. Translating gives CATGLGTVYNYNSPLHF.

There are many counts of this clonotype. The CDR3, as DNA: TGCGCCAGCAGCTTGCGCCGGGAGAACACCGGGGAGCTGTTTTTT. Encoded protein: CASSLRRENTGELFF. V is TRBV5-1 and J is TRBJ2-2; TRBD2 is a possible D gene (5 bases). V gave up 1 base and J gave up 1 base, with 8 bases separating them. There are 15 residues in the CDR3. Germline V gives CDR1 SGHRS, CDR2 YFSETQ.

The gene calls are TRBV28 and TRBJ1-5; no clear D gene. V lost 2 bases and J 9 bases, leaving 14 bases between the germline ends. This CDR3 has 14 amino acids. Germline CDR1 reads MDHEN; CDR2 reads SYDVKM. This CDR3 reads CASSLKGGPAPQHF. As DNA, the CDR3 is TGTGCCAGCAGTTTAAAGGGCGGACCTGCGCCCCAGCATTTT.

The chain is built from TRBV20-1 and TRBJ1-5, with TRBD1 as a possible D gene (5 bases). Trimming cost V 3 bases and J 3 bases, with 18 bases left between them. This CDR3 has 16 amino acids. CDR1 and CDR2 (germline): DFQATT, SNEGSKA (reference sequence). The CDR3 protein is CSASDSRGYVNQPQHF. The DNA for the CDR3 is TGCAGTGCTAGCGACAGCCGCGGCTATGTCAATCAGCCCCAGCATTTT.

The J gene is TRBJ1-1, the V gene TRBV12-3 or TRBV12-4; TRBD1 aligns across 7 bases. CDR3 size: 16 residues. V was clipped by 6 bases and J by 0 bases; unmatched bases: 10. The CDR3 coding sequence is TGTGCCAGCAGGCCCAACAGGGGCGGGATGAACACTGAAGCTTTCTTT. It is translated as CASRPNRGGMNTEAFF.

The V gene is TRBV7-9, the J gene TRBJ2-5; perhaps D is TRBD1 or TRBD2 (6 bases each). V gave up 5 bases and J gave up 5 bases, with 15 bases separating them. The CDR3 contains 14 residues. In germline, CDR1 is SEHNR, CDR2 FQNEAQ (reference sequence). This CDR3 is CASSPGAGWETQYF. The CDR3 DNA reads as TGTGCCAGCAGCCCGGGGGCGGGATGGGAGACCCAGTACTTC.

The table lists this clonotype with a few counts. The V and J genes are TRBV5-1 and TRBJ1-4, with 9 bases lining up with TRBD1. The CDR3 covers 19 residues. Germline-derived CDR1 and CDR2 are SGHRS and YFSETQ. V lost 4 bases, J lost 0 bases, and 13 bases stayed unmatched. DNA for the CDR3: TGCGCCAGCAGCCCCTACCCACAGGGGGCACGGGCAACTAATGAAAAACTGTTTTTT. This sequence encodes CASSPYPQGARATNEKLFF. Supplemented by reference TRBV5-1 and TRBJ1-4, the full variable domain reads KAGVTQTPRYLIKTRGQQVTLSCSPISGHRSVSWYQQTPGQGLQFLFEYFSETQRNKGNFPGRFSGRQFSNSRSEMNVSTLELGDSALYLCASSPYPQGARATNEKLFFGSGTQLSVL.

At least ten counts were recorded for this clonotype. J is TRBJ2-3 and V is TRBV20-1; 7 positions agree with TRBD1. The junction had 8 bases not matched to a gene; V was cut back by 6 bases and J by 5 bases. Germline CDR1 DFQATT, CDR2 SNEGSKA (reference sequence). CDR3 length equals 13 residues. CDR3 sequence (DNA): TGCAGTGCCCCACAGGGGATCGGAGATACGCAGTATTTT. Its translation: CSAPQGIGDTQYF.

The table lists this clonotype with a few counts. The V gene is TRBV24-1, the J gene TRBJ1-1; D is possibly TRBD1 (6 bases). V lost 6 bases to trimming and J lost 4 bases, with 11 bases between them. CDR1 and CDR2 (germline): KGHDR, SFDVKD. The CDR3 is made up of 13 amino acids. CDR3 in DNA: TGTGCCACCAGTACGGGAGGGGGCACTGAAGCTTTCTTT. Amino acid sequence: CATSTGGGTEAFF.

J is TRBJ1-2 and V is TRBV7-9, with D tentatively TRBD1 (5 bases). Trimming removed 5 bases at V and 2 bases at J, with 15 bases between. The germline V gene has CDR1 SEHNR and CDR2 FQNEAQ (reference sequence). The CDR3 is made up of 15 amino acids. CDR3 in DNA: TGTGCCAGCAGCCCCCAGGGTAGCCTCAACTATGGCTACACCTTC. It is translated as CASSPQGSLNYGYTF.

This clonotype has a handful of counts. This chain connects TRBV9 to TRBJ2-2, with D perhaps TRBD1 or TRBD2 (5 bases each). This CDR3 comprises 15 residues. Per germline, CDR1 SGDLS and CDR2 YYNGEE. The V and J ends lost 4 bases and 7 bases respectively, with 17 bases between them. The CDR3 region is CASSSSGLVVGELFF. CDR3 nucleotides: TGTGCCAGCAGCTCTTCGGGGCTGGTTGTCGGGGAGCTGTTTTTT.

Comment on this clonotype: The junction and the germline gene differ at one end; a read error may be behind it. CDR3 sequence: CACSFDTNQPQHF. The CDR3, as DNA: TGCGCCTGCAGCTTTGACACCAATCAGCCCCAGCATTTT. The chain combines TRBV5-1 with TRBJ1-5; no clear D. The CDR3 totals 13 residues. In germline, CDR1 is SGHRS, CDR2 YFSETQ.

The CDR3 DNA sequence: TGTGCCAGCTCACCAACAGGGGGCGAAAATCAGCCCCAGCATTTT. Its translation is CASSPTGGENQPQHF. V usage is TRBV18 and J usage is TRBJ1-5; the match to TRBD1 covers 9 bases. The V and J ends lost 2 bases and 4 bases, in that order; junction bases with no gene match: 3. Germline V CDR1 and CDR2: KGHSH, LQKENI. The CDR3 sequence is 15 residues long.

The chain is built from TRBV10-3 and TRBJ2-7, with TRBD2 as a possible D gene (6 bases). This CDR3 is 12 amino acids long. The germline V gene has CDR1 ENHRY and CDR2 SYGVKD. V was trimmed by 3 bases and J by 4 bases, leaving 7 bases between them. In nucleotides, the CDR3 is TGTGCCATCAGTGAACGGGAGTACGAGCAGTACTTC. Encoded protein: CAISEREYEQYF.